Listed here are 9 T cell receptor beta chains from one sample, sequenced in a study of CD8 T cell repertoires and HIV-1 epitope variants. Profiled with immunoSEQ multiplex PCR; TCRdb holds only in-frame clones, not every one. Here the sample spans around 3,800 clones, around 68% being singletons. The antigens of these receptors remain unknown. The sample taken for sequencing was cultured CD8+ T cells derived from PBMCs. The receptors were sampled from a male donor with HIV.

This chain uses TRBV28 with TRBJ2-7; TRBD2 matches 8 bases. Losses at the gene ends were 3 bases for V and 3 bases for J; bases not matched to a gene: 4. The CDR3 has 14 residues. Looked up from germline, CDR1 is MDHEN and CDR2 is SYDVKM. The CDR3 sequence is CASSFRLASYEQYF. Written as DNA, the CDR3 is TGTGCCAGCAGTTTTCGACTAGCGAGCTACGAGCAGTACTTC.

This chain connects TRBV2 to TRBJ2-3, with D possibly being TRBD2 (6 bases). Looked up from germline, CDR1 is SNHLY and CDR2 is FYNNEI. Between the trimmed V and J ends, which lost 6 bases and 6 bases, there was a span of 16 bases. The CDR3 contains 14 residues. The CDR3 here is CASRIAGIGDTQYF. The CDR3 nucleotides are TGTGCCAGCAGGATCGCGGGGATCGGGGATACGCAGTATTTT.

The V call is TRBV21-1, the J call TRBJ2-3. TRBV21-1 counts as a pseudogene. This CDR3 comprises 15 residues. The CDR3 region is CASSPNGVSTDTQYF. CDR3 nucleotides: TGTGCCAGCAGTCCAAATGGGGTTAGCACAGATACGCAGTATTTT.

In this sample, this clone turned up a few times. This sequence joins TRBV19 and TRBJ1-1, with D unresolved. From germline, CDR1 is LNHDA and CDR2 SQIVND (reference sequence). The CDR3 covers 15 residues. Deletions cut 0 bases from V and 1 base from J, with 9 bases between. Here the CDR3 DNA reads TGTGCCAGTAGTATAGATCTAGAAACGAACACTGAAGCTTTCTTT. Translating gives CASSIDLETNTEAFF.

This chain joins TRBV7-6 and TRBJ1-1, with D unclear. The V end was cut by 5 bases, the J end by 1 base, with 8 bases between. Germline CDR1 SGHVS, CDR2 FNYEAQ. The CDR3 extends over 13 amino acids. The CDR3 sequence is CASSQTENTEAFF. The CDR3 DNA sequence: TGTGCCAGCAGCCAAACAGAGAACACTGAAGCTTTCTTT.

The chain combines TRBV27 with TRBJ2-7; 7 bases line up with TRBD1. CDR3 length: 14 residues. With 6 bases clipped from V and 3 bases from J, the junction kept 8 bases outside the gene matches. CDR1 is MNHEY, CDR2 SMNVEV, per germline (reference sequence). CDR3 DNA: TGTGCCAGCAGGTGGGACGACAGGGACTACGAGCAGTACTTC. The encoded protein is CASRWDDRDYEQYF.

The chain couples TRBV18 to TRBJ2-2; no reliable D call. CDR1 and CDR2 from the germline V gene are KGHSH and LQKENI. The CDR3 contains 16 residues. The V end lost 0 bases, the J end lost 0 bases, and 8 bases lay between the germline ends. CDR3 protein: CASSPPETANTGELFF. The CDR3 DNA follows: TGTGCCAGCTCACCACCAGAGACGGCGAACACCGGGGAGCTGTTTTTT.

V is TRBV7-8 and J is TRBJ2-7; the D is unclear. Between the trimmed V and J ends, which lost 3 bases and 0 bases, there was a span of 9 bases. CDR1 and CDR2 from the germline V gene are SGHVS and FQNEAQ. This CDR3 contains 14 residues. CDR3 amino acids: CASSFGPSSYEQYF. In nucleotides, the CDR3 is TGTGCCAGCAGCTTTGGACCGAGCTCCTACGAGCAGTACTTC. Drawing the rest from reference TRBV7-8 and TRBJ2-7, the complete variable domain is GAGVSQSPRYKVAKRGQDVALRCDPISGHVSLFWYQQALGQGPEFLTYFQNEAQLDKSGLPSDRFFAERPEGSVSTLKIQRTQQEDSAVYLCASSFGPSSYEQYFGPGTRLTVT.

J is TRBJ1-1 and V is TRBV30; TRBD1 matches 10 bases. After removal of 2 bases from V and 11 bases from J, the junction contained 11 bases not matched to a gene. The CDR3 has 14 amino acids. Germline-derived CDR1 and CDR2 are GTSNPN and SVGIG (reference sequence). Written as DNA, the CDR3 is TGTGCCTGGAGTTTCCGGGACAGGGGCCAAGAGGCTTTCTTT. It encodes CAWSFRDRGQEAFF.